The 12 T cell receptor beta chains given below trace back to one sample, sequenced in a study of blood T cell repertoires in COVID-19. Here immunoSEQ multiplex PCR was the method, and the copy in TCRdb shows in-frame clones only, minus some. Of around 130,000 clones in the sample, 84% were seen once. Input material: peripheral blood. The receptor set was obtained from a human donor in a cohort sampled during active COVID-19.

The chain employs TRBV27 and TRBJ1-2; D might be TRBD1 (5 bases). The CDR3 is 13 amino acids. Trimming cost V 5 bases and J 7 bases, with 14 bases left between them. Germline CDR1 reads MNHEY; CDR2 reads SMNVEV (reference sequence). CDR3: CASSPGKFGGYTF. CDR3 DNA sequence: TGTGCCAGCAGTCCAGGGAAGTTTGGTGGCTACACCTTC.

This sequence joins TRBV25-1 and TRBJ1-1; perhaps TRBD1 as D (6 bases). The CDR3 totals 15 residues. Trimming shortened V by 7 bases and J by 0 bases, and 15 bases separated the two germline ends. Germline V gene data show CDR1 as MGHDK and CDR2 as SYGVNS. The CDR3 DNA reads as TGTGCCAGCAAAGACCAGGGGACCTTGAACACTGAAGCTTTCTTT. It encodes CASKDQGTLNTEAFF.

The chain uses TRBV15 and TRBJ2-7, with 8 bases that match TRBD1. This CDR3 comprises 15 residues. The junction had 2 bases not matched to a gene; V was cut back by 0 bases and J by 1 base. Germline CDR1 is LNHNV and CDR2 is YYDKDF (reference sequence). The CDR3: CATSRDTGGSYEQYF. Written as DNA, the CDR3 is TGTGCCACCAGCAGAGATACAGGGGGATCCTACGAGCAGTACTTC.

This clone was observed a few times. The chain uses TRBV15 and TRBJ1-1, with D maybe TRBD1 (5 bases). Germline values: CDR1 LNHNV, CDR2 YYDKDF (reference sequence). This CDR3 has 17 residues. V was cut by 3 bases and J by 0 bases, with 17 bases left in between. The CDR3 region has the DNA TGTGCCACCAGCAGGGCCGTGGTGTGGGGGGTGAACACTGAAGCTTTCTTT. It yields the protein CATSRAVVWGVNTEAFF.

The chain uses TRBV5-1 and TRBJ2-7; 9 bases align to TRBD1. The CDR3 has 16 residues. The V gene's germline CDR1 is SGHRS and CDR2 YFSETQ. After removal of 0 bases from V and 4 bases from J, the junction contained 8 bases not matched to a gene. CDR3 region: CASSLAGTGTTYEQYF. CDR3 bases: TGCGCCAGCAGCTTGGCAGGGACAGGGACGACGTACGAGCAGTACTTC.

V and J are TRBV7-2 and TRBJ2-1; 10 bases fit TRBD1. CDR1 is SGHTA and CDR2 is FQGNSA in the germline V gene. Losses at the gene ends were 4 bases for V and 9 bases for J; bases not matched to a gene: 15. The CDR3 extends over 17 amino acids. CDR3 nucleotide sequence: TGTGCCAGCAGCTCGAGTCCGGACAGGGGGGCCTTGGGTGAGCAGTTCTTC. Translated, it gives CASSSSPDRGALGEQFF.

V is TRBV18 and J is TRBJ1-5; TRBD1 matches at 8 bases. Trimming cost V 5 bases and J 3 bases; bases outside gene matches: 6. CDR3 length: 15 residues. CDR1 and CDR2 (germline): KGHSH, LQKENI. The CDR3 DNA reads as TGTGCCAGCTCATCTCCGGGACAGGACAATCAGCCCCAGCATTTT. This translates into CASSSPGQDNQPQHF.

The CDR3 DNA reads TGCGCCAGCAGCTTGGGGGACAGGTTGGAGGAGACCCAGTACTTC. Translation: CASSLGDRLEETQYF. This chain links TRBV5-1 with TRBJ2-5; TRBD1 matches 8 bases. The CDR3 extends over 15 amino acids. The V segment lost 0 bases and the J segment 5 bases; nucleotides outside the gene matches: 6. The germline gives CDR1 SGHRS, CDR2 YFSETQ.

The rearrangement uses TRBV5-1 and TRBJ1-4; D is perhaps TRBD1 (5 bases). V was pared by 4 bases and J by 3 bases, with 10 bases between. The CDR3 is 14 residues long. The germline gives CDR1 SGHRS, CDR2 YFSETQ. The CDR3 spells CASSPRQPNEKLFF. The CDR3 bases are TGCGCCAGCAGCCCTCGACAGCCTAATGAAAAACTGTTTTTT.

This clone was seen a single time. The chain is built from TRBV5-1 and TRBJ2-7; D possibly corresponds to TRBD1 (6 bases). CDR1 and CDR2 (germline): SGHRS, YFSETQ. V was trimmed by 7 bases and J by 1 base, leaving 12 bases between them. This CDR3 has 13 residues. The CDR3, as DNA: TGCGCCAGCGGGCGAGACAGGTCCTACGAGCAGTACTTC. This encodes CASGRDRSYEQYF.

In its sample, this clone was seen once. The V call is TRBV3-1 (or the pseudogene TRBV3-2), the J call TRBJ2-7; D is unresolved. The CDR3 totals 15 residues. Germline CDR1 LGHDT, CDR2 YNNKEL (reference sequence). V lost 0 bases, J lost 3 bases, and 12 bases lay in between. The CDR3 DNA sequence: TGTGCCAGCAGCCAAGATCGGGTCGTAGACTACGAGCAGTACTTC. As protein: CASSQDRVVDYEQYF.

The chain uses TRBV3-1 (or the pseudogene TRBV3-2) and TRBJ1-1; 7 bases fit TRBD1. V was clipped by 2 bases and J by 4 bases; unmatched bases: 10. The CDR3 is made up of 16 amino acids. Germline V CDR1 and CDR2: LGHDT, YNNKEL (reference sequence). This CDR3 reads CASSQNQPRGSTEAFF. In nucleotides, the CDR3 is TGTGCCAGCAGCCAAAACCAACCCAGGGGGAGCACTGAAGCTTTCTTT.